This T cell receptor (beta chain) was retrieved from a study of blood T cell repertoires in COVID-19. Across the study: COVID-19 samples collected from the United States, Italy and Spain covered acute and convalescent phases. Nucleic acid was either cDNA or gDNA, and it came from T cells, B-cell-depleted T cells, or PBMCs.

Original data processing: The assay estimated nucleated cells by amplifying reference gene primers. Repertoires were generated with immunoSEQ multiplex PCR, while TCRdb's copy carries only in-frame clones and drops some. For V, J and clone size, that table is used; D and trimming come from the DNA. The table lists a few hundred thousand clones, over 75% of them singletons, with roughly 9.6% in the top ten. The CDR3 has 12 residues. From germline, CDR1 is SQVTM and CDR2 ANQGSEA. Deletions cut 4 bases from V and 3 bases from J, with 9 bases between. Sample: peripheral blood. The sequence derives from a woman in her seventies with acute or convalescent COVID-19. The rearrangement uses TRBV29-1 and TRBJ1-1; maybe TRBD1 (5 bases). CDR3 nucleotides: TGCAGCGTTGGGGACTACTACACTGAAGCTTTCTTT. Residues: CSVGDYYTEAFF.